This TCR beta chain was documented in a study of CD8 T cells in ankylosing spondylitis. Findings and caveats of the study: A TCR beta motif of fewer than ten highly homologous variants seemed to mark ankylosing spondylitis blood. In ankylosing spondylitis patients, matched synovial fluid reportedly showed significant enrichment of disease-linked clones.

Quantitative 5'-RACE with molecular barcodes produced the TCR beta libraries. TCRdb reanalysed the 5' RACE reads using MiXCR and keeps one entry per CDR3 protein. Here the sample spans some 130,000 distinct CDR3 sequences, around 9.3% being singletons. To note about this clonotype: Its target is not known.

V was clipped by 1 base and J by 4 bases; unmatched bases: 5. This CDR3 has 15 amino acids. Germline V CDR1 and CDR2: SGHKS, YYEKEE (reference sequence). The rearrangement uses TRBV5-5 and TRBJ2-1; 7 bases map to TRBD2. The material sequenced was blood, either unsorted or a sorted T cell fraction (not recorded which). This receptor was identified in a male donor with ankylosing spondylitis or in good health (not recorded which). CDR3 DNA sequence: TGTGCCAGCAGCTTGTGGCTAGCGGAGTACAATGAGCAGTTCTTC. Translation: CASSLWLAEYNEQFF.